This TCR beta chain was captured in a study of blood T cell repertoires in COVID-19. The protocol was immunoSEQ multiplex PCR, while the TCRdb copy is restricted to in-frame clones and leaves out a portion. This sample has roughly 500,000 clones, with 80% to 90% found just once. Trimming removed 5 bases from V and 4 bases from J, with 11 bases in between. Germline V gives CDR1 LNHDA, CDR2 SQIVND (reference sequence). The CDR3 extends over 13 amino acids. The chain is built from TRBV19 and TRBJ2-5; D possibly corresponds to TRBD1 (6 bases). The sequenced sample consisted of PBMCs or T cells enriched from blood (not recorded which). The TCR sequence derives from a woman aged 55 to 70 who had recovered from COVID-19. CDR3 in amino acids: CASSGQGRETQYF. Written as DNA, the CDR3 is TGTGCCAGTAGTGGGCAGGGGAGAGAGACCCAGTACTTC.